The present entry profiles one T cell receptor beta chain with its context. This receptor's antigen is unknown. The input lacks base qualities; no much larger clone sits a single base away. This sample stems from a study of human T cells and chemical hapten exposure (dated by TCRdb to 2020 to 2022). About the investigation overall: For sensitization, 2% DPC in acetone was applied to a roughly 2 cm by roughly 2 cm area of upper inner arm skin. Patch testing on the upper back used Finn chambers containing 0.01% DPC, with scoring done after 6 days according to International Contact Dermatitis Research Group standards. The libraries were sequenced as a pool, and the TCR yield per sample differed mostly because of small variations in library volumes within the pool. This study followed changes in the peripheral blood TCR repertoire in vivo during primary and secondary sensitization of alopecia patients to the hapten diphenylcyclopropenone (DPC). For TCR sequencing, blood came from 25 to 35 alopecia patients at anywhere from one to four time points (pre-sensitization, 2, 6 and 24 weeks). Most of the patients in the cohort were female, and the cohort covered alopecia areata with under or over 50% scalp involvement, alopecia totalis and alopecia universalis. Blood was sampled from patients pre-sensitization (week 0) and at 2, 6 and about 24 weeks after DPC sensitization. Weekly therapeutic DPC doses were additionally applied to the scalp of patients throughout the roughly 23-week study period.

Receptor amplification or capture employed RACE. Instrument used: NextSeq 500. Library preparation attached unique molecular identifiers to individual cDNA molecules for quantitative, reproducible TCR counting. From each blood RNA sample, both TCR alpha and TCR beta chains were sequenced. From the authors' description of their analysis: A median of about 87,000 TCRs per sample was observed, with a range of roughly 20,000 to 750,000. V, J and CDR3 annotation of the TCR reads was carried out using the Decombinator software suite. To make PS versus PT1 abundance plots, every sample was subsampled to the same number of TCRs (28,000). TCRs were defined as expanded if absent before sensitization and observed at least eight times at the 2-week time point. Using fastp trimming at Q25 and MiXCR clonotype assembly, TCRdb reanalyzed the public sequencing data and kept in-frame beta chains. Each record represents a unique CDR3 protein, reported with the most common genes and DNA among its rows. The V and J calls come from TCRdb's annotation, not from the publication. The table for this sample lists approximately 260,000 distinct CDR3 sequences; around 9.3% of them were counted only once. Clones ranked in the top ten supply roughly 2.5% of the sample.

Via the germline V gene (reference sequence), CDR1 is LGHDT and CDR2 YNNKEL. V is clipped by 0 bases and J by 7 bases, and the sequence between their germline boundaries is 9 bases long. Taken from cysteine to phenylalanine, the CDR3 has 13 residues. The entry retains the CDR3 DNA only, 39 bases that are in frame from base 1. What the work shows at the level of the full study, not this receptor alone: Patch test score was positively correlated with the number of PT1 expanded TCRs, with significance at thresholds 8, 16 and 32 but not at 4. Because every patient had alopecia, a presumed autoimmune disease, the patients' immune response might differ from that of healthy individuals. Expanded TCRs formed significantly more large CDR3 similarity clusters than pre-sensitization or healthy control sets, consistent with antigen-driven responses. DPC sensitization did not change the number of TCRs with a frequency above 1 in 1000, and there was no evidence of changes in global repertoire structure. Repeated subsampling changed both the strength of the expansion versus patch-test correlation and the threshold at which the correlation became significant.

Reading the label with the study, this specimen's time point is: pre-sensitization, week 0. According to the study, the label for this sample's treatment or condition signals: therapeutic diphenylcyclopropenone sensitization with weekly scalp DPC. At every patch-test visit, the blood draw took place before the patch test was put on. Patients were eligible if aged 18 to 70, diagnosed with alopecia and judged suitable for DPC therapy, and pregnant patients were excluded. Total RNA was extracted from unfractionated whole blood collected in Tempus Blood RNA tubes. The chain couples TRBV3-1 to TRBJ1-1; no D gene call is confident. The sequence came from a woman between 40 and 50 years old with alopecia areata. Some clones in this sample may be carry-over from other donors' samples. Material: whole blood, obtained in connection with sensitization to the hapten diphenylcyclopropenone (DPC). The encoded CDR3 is CASSQEGRGEAFF. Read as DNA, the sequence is TGTGCCAGCAGCCAAGAGGGTCGTGGTGAAGCTTTCTTT. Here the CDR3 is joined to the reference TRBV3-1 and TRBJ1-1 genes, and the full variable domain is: DTAVSQTPKYLVTQMGNDKSIKCEQNLGHDTMYWYKQDSKKFLKIMFSYNNKELIINETVPNRFSPKSPDKAHLNLHINSLELGDSAVYFCASSQEGRGEAFFGQGTRLTVV.